The entry that follows covers one T cell receptor beta chain sequence. What it binds is unknown. The data were taken from a study of graft-versus-host responses after intestinal transplantation. Only in-frame clones appear in the TCRdb table, and some are missing; sequencing was by immunoSEQ multiplex PCR. The table includes about 89,000 clones, roughly 89% detected once. Findings of the study overall: Clonal ratios of graft-versus-host to host-versus-graft in allografts were high for patients exhibiting graft-donor T cell macrochimerism.

CDR3 length equals 16 residues. V shed 3 bases, J shed 4 bases, and the junction held 12 bases outside the gene matches. Germline V gives CDR1 LGHNA, CDR2 YNFKEQ. This specimen was unstimulated CD4+ T cells sorted from spleen or lymph node cells, taken before intestinal transplant. This chain connects TRBV4-2 to TRBJ2-7; 7 bases are shared with TRBD1. The sequence was collected from a human donor who received an intestinal transplant. This CDR3 is CASSHISGQDIYEQYF. The DNA of the CDR3 is TGTGCCAGCAGCCACATTAGTGGACAGGATATTTACGAGCAGTACTTC.